This TCR beta chain was sequenced for a study of T cells after yellow fever vaccination. Study-wide results and limits: Most primary-vaccination clones recurred post-booster (under 98% CD4, 85% to 90% CD8).

This clonotype was recorded a few times. The antigen remains undetermined. Germline lookup yields CDR1 DFQATT and CDR2 SNEGSKA (reference sequence). J lost 7 bases, V lost 2 bases, and 4 bases had no gene match. This CDR3 comprises 14 residues. 5'RACE template switching added a universal primer site and UMIs to TCR cDNA. Each CDR3 protein is one row after TCRdb ran MiXCR on the 5' RACE reads. The sample consists of hundreds of thousands of distinct CDR3 sequences, 9% to 15% of them appearing once. This specimen consisted of PBMCs, obtained on the day of the yellow fever booster vaccination. The clonotype originates from a man younger than 45 who received the YFV17D yellow fever vaccine. This rearrangement joins TRBV20-1 to TRBJ2-2, with TRBD2 matching 10 bases. The CDR3 spells CSARSSGSRGELFF. The DNA for the CDR3 is TGCAGTGCTAGATCTAGCGGGAGTCGCGGGGAGCTGTTTTTT.